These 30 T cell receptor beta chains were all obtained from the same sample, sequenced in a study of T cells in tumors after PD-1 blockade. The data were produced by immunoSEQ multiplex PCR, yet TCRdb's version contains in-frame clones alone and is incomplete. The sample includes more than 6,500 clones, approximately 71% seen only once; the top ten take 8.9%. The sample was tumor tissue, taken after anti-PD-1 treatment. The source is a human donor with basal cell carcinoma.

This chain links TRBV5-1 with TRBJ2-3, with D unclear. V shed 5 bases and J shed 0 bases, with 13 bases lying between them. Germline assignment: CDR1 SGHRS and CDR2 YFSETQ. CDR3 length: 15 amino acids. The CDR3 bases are TGCGCCAGCAGTCCGGACGCATCTAGCACAGATACGCAGTATTTT. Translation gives CASSPDASSTDTQYF.

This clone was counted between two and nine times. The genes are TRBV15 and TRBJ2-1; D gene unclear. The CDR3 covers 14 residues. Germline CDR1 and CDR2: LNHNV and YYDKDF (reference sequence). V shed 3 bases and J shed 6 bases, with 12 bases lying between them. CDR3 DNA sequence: TGTGCCACCAGCAGGGTGGGGATCGGCAATGAGCAGTTCTTC. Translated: CATSRVGIGNEQFF.

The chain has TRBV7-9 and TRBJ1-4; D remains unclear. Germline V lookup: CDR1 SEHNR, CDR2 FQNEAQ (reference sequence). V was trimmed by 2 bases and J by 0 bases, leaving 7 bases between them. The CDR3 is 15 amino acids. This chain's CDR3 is CASSLQHATNEKLFF. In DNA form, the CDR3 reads TGTGCCAGCAGCTTACAGCACGCAACTAATGAAAAACTGTTTTTT.

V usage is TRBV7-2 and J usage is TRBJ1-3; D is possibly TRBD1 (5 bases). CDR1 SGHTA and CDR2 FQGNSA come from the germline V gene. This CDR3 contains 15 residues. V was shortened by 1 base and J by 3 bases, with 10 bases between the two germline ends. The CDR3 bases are TGTGCCAGCAGCTTAGTGGGGGTCGGTGGAAACACCATATATTTT. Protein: CASSLVGVGGNTIYF. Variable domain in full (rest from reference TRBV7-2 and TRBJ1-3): GAGVSQSPSNKVTEKGKDVELRCDPISGHTALYWYRQSLGQGLEFLIYFQGNSAPDKSGLPSDRFSAERTGGSVSTLTIQRTQQEDSAVYLCASSLVGVGGNTIYFGEGSWLTVV.

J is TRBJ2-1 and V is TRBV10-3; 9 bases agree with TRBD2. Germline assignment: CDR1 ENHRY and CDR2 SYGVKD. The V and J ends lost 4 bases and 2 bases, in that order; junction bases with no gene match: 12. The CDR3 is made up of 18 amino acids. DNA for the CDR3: TGTGCCATCAGTGTGAAGATCGGGCGGGAGGGGGCCTACAATGAGCAGTTCTTC. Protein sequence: CAISVKIGREGAYNEQFF.

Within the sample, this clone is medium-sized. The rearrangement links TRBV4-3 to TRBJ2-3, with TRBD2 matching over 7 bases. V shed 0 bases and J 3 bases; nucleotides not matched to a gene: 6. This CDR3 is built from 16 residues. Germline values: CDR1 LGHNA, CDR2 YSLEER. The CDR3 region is CASSQDPGGGTDTQYF. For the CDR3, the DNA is TGCGCCAGCAGCCAAGATCCGGGCGGGGGAACAGATACGCAGTATTTT.

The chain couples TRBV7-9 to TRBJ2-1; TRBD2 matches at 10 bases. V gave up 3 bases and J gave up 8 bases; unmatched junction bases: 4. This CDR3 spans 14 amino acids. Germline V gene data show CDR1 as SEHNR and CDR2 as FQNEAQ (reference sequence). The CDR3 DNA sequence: TGTGCCAGCAGCTTGAGCGGGGGGGGCGATGAGCAGTTCTTC. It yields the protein CASSLSGGGDEQFF.

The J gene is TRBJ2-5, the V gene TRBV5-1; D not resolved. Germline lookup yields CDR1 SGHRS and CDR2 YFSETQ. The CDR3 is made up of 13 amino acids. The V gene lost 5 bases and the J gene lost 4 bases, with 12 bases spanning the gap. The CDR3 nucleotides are TGCGCCAGCAGGATAGCAGGCCCAGAGACCCAGTACTTC. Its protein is CASRIAGPETQYF.

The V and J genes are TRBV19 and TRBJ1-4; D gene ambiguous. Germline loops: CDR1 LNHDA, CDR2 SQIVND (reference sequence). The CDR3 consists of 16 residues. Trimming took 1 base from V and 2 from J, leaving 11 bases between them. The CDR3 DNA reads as TGTGCCAGTAGTATAGCTGAAGCGGGGACTAATGAAAAACTGTTTTTT. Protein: CASSIAEAGTNEKLFF.

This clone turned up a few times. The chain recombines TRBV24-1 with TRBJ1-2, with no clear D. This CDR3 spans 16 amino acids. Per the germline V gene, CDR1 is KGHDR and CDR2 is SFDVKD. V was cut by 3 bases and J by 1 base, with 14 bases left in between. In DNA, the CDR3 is TGTGCCACCAGTGATCCCCCGAACAGTTATAACTATGGCTACACCTTC. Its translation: CATSDPPNSYNYGYTF.

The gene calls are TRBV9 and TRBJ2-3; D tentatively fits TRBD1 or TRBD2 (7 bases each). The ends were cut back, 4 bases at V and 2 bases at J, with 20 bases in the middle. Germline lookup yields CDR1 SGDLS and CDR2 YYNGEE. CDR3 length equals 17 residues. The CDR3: CASSSPQGGISTDTQYF. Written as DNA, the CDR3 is TGTGCCAGCAGCAGCCCCCAGGGGGGGATTTCCACAGATACGCAGTATTTT.

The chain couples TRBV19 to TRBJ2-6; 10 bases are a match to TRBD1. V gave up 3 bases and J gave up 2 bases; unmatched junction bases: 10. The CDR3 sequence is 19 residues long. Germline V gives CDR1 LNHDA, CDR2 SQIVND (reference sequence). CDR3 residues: CASSMLRDRGETGANVLTF. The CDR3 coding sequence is TGTGCCAGTAGTATGCTCCGGGACAGGGGTGAGACTGGGGCCAACGTCCTGACTTTC. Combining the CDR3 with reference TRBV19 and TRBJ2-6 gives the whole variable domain DGGITQSPKYLFRKEGQNVTLSCEQNLNHDAMYWYRQDPGQGLRLIYYSQIVNDFQKGDIAEGYSVSREKKESFPLTVTSAQKNPTAFYLCASSMLRDRGETGANVLTFGAGSRLTVL.

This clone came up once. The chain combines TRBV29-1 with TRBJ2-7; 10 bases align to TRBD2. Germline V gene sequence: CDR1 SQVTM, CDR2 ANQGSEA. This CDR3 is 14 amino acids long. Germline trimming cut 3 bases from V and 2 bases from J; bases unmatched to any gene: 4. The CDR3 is CSVEGAGGPYEQYF. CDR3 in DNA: TGCAGCGTTGAGGGAGCGGGAGGGCCCTACGAGCAGTACTTC.

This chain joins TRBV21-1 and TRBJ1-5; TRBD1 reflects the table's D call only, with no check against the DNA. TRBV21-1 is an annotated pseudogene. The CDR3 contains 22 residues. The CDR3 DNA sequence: TGTGCCAGCAGCAAATTGAGAAAAACGGTCGACAGGGATCCTTATAGCAATCAGCCCCAGCATTTT. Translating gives CASSKLRKTVDRDPYSNQPQHF.

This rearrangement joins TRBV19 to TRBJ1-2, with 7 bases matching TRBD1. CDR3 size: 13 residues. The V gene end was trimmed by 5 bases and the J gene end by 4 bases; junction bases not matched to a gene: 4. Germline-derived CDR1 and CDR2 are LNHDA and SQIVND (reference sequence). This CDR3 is CASSPTGRYGYTF. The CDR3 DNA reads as TGTGCCAGTAGTCCGACAGGGCGCTATGGCTACACCTTC.

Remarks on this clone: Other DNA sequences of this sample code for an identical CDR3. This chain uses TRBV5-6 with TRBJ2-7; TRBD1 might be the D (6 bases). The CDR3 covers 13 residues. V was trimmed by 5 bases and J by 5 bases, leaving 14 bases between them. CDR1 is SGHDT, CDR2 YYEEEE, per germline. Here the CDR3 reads CASSLQGLDEQYF. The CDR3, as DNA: TGTGCCAGCAGTTTACAGGGCCTAGACGAGCAGTACTTC.

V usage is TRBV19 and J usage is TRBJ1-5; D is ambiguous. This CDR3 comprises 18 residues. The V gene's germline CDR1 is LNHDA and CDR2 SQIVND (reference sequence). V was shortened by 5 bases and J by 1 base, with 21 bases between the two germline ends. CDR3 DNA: TGTGCCAGTAGTGAAGGTTGGGTCTTTGGAGGGAGCAATCAGCCCCAGCATTTT. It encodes CASSEGWVFGGSNQPQHF. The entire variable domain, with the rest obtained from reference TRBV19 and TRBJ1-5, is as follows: DGGITQSPKYLFRKEGQNVTLSCEQNLNHDAMYWYRQDPGQGLRLIYYSQIVNDFQKGDIAEGYSVSREKKESFPLTVTSAQKNPTAFYLCASSEGWVFGGSNQPQHFGDGTRLSIL.

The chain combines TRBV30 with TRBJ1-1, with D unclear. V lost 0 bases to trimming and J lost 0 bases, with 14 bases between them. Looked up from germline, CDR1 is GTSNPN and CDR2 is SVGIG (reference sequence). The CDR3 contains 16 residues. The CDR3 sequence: CAWSVQSKTMNTEAFF. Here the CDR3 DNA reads TGTGCCTGGAGTGTACAAAGCAAAACTATGAACACTGAAGCTTTCTTT.

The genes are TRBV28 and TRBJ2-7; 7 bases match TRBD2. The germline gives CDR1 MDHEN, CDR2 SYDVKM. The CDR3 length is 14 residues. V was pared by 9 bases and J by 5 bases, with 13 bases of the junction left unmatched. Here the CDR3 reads CASTGGWTANEQYF. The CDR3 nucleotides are TGTGCCAGTACGGGAGGATGGACTGCCAACGAGCAGTACTTC.

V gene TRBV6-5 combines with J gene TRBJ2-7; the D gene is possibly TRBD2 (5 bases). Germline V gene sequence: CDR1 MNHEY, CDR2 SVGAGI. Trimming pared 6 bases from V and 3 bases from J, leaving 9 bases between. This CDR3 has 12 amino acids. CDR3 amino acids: CASSRSGYEQYF. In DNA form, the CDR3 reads TGTGCCAGCAGCCGGAGCGGCTACGAGCAGTACTTC.

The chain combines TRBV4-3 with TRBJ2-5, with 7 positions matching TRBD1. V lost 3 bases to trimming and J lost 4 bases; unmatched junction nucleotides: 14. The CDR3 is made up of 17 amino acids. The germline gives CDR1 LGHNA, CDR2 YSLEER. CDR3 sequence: CASSHTTGAGLRETQYF. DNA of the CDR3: TGCGCCAGCAGCCATACTACAGGGGCCGGCCTCCGAGAGACCCAGTACTTC.

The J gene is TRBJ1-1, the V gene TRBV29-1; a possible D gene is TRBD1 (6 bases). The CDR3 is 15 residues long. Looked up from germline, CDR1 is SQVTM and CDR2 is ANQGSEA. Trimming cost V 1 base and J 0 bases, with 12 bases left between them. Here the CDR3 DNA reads TGCAGCGTTGAAGGGGTCAGGGGCGTGAACACTGAAGCTTTCTTT. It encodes CSVEGVRGVNTEAFF.

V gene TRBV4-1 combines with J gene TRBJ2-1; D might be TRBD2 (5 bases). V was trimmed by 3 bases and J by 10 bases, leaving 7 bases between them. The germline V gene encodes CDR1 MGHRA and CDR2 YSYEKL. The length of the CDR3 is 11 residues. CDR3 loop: CASSQTGEQFF. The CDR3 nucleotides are TGCGCCAGCAGCCAGACGGGGGAGCAGTTCTTC.

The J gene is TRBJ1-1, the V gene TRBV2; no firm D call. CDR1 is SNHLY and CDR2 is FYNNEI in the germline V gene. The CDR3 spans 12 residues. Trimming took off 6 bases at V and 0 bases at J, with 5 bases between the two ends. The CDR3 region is CASRSLNTEAFF. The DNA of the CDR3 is TGTGCCAGCAGAAGTTTGAACACTGAAGCTTTCTTT.

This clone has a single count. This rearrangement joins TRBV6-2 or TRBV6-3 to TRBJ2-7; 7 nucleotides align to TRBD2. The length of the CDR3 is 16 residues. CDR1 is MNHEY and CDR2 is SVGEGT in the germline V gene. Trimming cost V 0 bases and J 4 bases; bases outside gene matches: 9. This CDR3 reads CASSYSILSGGYEQYF. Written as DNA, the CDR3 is TGTGCCAGCAGTTACTCGATATTGTCGGGGGGTTACGAGCAGTACTTC.

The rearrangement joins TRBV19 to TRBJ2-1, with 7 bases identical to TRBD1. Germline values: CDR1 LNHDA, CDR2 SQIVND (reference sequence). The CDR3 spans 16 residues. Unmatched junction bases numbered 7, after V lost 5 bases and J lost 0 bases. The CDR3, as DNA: TGTGCCAGTAGTCAGTGGGCAGGGGGCTCCTACAATGAGCAGTTCTTC. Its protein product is CASSQWAGGSYNEQFF. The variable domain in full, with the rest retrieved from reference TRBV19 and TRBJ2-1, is DGGITQSPKYLFRKEGQNVTLSCEQNLNHDAMYWYRQDPGQGLRLIYYSQIVNDFQKGDIAEGYSVSREKKESFPLTVTSAQKNPTAFYLCASSQWAGGSYNEQFFGPGTRLTVL.

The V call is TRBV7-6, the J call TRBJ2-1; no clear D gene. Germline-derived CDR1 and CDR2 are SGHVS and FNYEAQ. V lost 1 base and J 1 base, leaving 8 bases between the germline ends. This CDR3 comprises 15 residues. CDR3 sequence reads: CASSLDPGSYNEQFF. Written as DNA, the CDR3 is TGTGCCAGCAGCTTAGACCCCGGATCCTACAATGAGCAGTTCTTC.

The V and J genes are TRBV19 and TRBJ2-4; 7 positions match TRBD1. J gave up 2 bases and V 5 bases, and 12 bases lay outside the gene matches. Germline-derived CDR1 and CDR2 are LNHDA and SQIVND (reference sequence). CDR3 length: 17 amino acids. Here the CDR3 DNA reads TGTGCCAGTAGTGGCACGAGTAGGGGGCTAACCAAAAACATTCAGTACTTC. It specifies CASSGTSRGLTKNIQYF.

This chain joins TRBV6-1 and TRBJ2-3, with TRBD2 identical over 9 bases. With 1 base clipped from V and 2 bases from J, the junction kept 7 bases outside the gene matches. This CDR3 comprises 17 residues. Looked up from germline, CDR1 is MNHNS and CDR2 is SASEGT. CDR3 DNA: TGTGCCAGCAGTGAAGGGAGCGGGAGGACCTTCACAGATACGCAGTATTTT. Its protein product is CASSEGSGRTFTDTQYF.

The CDR3 DNA reads TGTGCCAGCAGTCTCCAACCGACTAGCGGGGGGTCCGATACGCAGTATTTT. It encodes CASSLQPTSGGSDTQYF. J is TRBJ2-3 and V is TRBV2; 13 nucleotides line up with TRBD2. V dropped 5 bases and J dropped 6; count of bases not matched to a gene: 11. CDR1 SNHLY and CDR2 FYNNEI come from the germline V gene. The CDR3 is 17 residues long.